This record covers a single TCR beta chain. As handled by the study authors: Nucleated cell counts were estimated from reference gene primer amplification. TCRdb keeps only in-frame clones here, not all; method: immunoSEQ multiplex PCR. V and J calls and clone size are as listed in that table; D and trimming were resolved from the DNA. The sample records roughly 250,000 clones, about 76% being singletons. Per the germline V gene, CDR1 is SGDLS and CDR2 is YYNGEE. CDR3 length equals 15 residues. Trimming took off 4 bases at V and 0 bases at J, with 14 bases between the two ends. The source of the sample is a study of blood T cell repertoires in COVID-19. Study in general: The study drew acute and convalescent COVID-19 samples from the United States, Italy and Spain. PBMCs, B-cell-depleted T cells, or T cells were the source of the cDNA or gDNA that made up the material.

V is TRBV9 and J is TRBJ2-7; D may be TRBD2 (6 bases). The clonotype comes from a woman aged 55-70 years with active or convalescent COVID-19. Sequenced input: peripheral blood. In DNA, the CDR3 is TGTGCCAGCAGCCTTTCCGACGGGAGCTCCTACGAGCAGTACTTC. Protein: CASSLSDGSSYEQYF.